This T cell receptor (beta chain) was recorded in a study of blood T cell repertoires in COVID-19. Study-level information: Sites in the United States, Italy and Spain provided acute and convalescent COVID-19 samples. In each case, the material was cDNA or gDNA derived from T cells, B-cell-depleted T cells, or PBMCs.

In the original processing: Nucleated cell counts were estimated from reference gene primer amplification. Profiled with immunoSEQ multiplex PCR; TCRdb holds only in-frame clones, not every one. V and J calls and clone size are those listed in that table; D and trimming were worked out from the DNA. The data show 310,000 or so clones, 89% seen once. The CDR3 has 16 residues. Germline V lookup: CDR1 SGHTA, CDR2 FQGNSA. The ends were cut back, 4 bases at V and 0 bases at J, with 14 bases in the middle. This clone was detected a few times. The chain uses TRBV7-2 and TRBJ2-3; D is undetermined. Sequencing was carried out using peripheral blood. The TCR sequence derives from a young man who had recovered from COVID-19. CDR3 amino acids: CASSSRLVSSTDTQYF. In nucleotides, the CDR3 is TGTGCCAGCAGCTCGCGACTCGTCTCTAGCACAGATACGCAGTATTTT.